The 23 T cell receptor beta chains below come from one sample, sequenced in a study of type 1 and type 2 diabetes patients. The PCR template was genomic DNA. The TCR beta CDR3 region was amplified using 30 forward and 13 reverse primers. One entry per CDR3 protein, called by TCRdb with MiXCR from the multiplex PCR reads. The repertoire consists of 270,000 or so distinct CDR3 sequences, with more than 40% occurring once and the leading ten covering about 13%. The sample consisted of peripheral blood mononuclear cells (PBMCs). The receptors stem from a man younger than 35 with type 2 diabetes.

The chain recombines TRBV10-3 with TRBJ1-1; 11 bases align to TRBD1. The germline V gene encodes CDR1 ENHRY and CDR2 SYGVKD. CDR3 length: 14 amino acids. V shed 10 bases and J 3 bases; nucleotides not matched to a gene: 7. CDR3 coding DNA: TGTGCCACCAACGAGGGACAGGGGGACACTGAAGCTTTCTTT. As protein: CATNEGQGDTEAFF.

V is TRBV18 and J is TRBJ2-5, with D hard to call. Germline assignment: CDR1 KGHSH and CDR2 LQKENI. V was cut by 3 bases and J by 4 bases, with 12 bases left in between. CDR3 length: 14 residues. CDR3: CASSPIGDRETQYF. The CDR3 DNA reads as TGTGCCAGCTCACCTATCGGAGACCGAGAGACCCAGTACTTC. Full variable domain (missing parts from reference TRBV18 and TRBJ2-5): NAGVMQNPRHLVRRRGQEARLRCSPMKGHSHVYWYRQLPEEGLKFMVYLQKENIIDESGMPKERFSAEFPKEGPSILRIQQVVRGDSAAYFCASSPIGDRETQYFGPGTRLLVL.

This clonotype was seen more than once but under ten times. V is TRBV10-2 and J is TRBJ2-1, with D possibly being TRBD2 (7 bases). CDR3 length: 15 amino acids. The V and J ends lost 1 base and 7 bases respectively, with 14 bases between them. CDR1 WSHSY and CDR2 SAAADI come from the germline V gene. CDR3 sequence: CASSELGHGGNEQFF. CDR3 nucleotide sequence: TGCGCCAGCAGTGAGTTGGGACACGGGGGGAATGAGCAGTTCTTC.

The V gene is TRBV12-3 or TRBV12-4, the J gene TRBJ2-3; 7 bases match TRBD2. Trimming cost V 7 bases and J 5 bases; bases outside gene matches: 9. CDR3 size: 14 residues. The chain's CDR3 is CASKGGALRDTQYF. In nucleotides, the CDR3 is TGTGCCAGCAAGGGAGGGGCTTTGCGAGATACGCAGTATTTT.

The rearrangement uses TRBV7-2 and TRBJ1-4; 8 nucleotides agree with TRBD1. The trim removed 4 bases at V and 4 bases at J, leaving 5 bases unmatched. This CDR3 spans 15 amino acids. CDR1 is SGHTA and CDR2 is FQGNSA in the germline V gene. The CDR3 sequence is CASSYDRGHNEKLFF. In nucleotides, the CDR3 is TGTGCCAGCAGCTACGACAGGGGCCATAATGAAAAACTGTTTTTT. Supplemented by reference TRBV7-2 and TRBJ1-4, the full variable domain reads GAGVSQSPSNKVTEKGKDVELRCDPISGHTALYWYRQSLGQGLEFLIYFQGNSAPDKSGLPSDRFSAERTGGSVSTLTIQRTQQEDSAVYLCASSYDRGHNEKLFFGSGTQLSVL.

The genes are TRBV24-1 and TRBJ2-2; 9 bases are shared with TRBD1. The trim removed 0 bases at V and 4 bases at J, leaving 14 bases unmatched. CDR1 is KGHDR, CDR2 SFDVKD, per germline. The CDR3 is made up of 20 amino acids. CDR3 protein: CATSDLPGQGRELRTGELFF. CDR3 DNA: TGTGCCACCAGTGATTTGCCTGGACAGGGGAGAGAGTTGCGCACCGGGGAGCTGTTTTTT.

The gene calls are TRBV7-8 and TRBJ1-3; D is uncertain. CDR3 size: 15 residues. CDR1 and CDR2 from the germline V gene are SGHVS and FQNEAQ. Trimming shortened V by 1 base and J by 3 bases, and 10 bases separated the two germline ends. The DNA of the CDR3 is TGTGCCAGCAGCTTAGATACAGTAGGTGGAAACACCATATATTTT. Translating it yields CASSLDTVGGNTIYF.

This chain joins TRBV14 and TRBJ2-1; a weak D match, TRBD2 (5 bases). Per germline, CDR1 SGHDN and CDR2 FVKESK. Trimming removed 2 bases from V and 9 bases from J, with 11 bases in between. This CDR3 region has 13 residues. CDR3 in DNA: TGTGCCAGCAGCCAATATCAGGCGGGTGAGCAGTTCTTC. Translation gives CASSQYQAGEQFF.

For the CDR3, the DNA is TGCGCCAGCAGCCAAGTGTCGGGGCAGGTGGTCGAGCAGTACTTC. Translating gives CASSQVSGQVVEQYF. The rearrangement joins TRBV4-1 to TRBJ2-7; D could derive from TRBD1 or TRBD2 (5 bases each). The germline gives CDR1 MGHRA, CDR2 YSYEKL. V lost 1 base, J lost 6 bases, and 16 bases lay in between. This CDR3 region has 15 residues.

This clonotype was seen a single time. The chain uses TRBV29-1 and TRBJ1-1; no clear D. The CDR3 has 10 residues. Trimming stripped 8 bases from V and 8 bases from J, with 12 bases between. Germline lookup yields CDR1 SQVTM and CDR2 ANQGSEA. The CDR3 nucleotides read TGCAGCATGGCGGATAACGAAGCTTTCTTT. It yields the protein CSMADNEAFF. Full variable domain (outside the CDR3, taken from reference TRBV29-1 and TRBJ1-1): SAVISQKPSRDICQRGTSLTIQCQVDSQVTMMFWYRQQPGQSLTLIATANQGSEATYESGFVIDKFPISRPNLTFSTLTVSNMSPEDSSIYLCSMADNEAFFGQGTRLTVV.

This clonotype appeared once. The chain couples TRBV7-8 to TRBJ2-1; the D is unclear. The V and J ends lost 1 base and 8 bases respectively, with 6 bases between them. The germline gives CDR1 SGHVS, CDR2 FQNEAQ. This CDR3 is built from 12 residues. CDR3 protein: CASSLGVDEQFF. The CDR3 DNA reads TGTGCCAGCAGCTTAGGCGTCGATGAGCAGTTCTTC.

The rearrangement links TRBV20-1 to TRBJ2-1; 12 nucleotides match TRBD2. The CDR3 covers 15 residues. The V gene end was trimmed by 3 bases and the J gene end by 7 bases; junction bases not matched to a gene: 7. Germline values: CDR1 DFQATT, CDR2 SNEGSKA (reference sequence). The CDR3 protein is CSARALAGGSNEQFF. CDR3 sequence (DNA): TGCAGTGCTAGGGCTCTAGCGGGGGGGTCAAATGAGCAGTTCTTC.

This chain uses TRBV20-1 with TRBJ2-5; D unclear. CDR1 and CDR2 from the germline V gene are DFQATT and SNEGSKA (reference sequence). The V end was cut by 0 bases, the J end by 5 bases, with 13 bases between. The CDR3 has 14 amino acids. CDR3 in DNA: TGCAGTGCTAGAGATGAAACTGCATGGGAGACCCAGTACTTC. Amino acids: CSARDETAWETQYF.

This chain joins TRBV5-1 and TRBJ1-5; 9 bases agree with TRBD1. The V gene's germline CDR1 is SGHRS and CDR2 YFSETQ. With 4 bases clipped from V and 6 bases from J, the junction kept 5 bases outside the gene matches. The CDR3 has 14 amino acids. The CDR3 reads CASSPGQGGQPQHF. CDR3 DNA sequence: TGCGCCAGCAGCCCGGGACAGGGTGGTCAGCCCCAGCATTTT.

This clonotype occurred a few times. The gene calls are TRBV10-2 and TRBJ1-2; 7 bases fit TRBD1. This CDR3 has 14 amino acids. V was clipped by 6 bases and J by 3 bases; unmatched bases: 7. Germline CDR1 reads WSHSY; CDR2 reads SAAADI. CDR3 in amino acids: CASREGGAYYGYTF. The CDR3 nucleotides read TGCGCCAGCAGGGAAGGGGGCGCTTACTATGGCTACACCTTC.

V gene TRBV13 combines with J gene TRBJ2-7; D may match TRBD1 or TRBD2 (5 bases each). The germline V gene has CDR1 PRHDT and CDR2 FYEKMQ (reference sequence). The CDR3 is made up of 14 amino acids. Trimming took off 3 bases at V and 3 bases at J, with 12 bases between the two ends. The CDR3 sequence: CASSFRDGYYEQYF. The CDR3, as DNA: TGTGCCAGCAGCTTTCGGGACGGATACTACGAGCAGTACTTC.

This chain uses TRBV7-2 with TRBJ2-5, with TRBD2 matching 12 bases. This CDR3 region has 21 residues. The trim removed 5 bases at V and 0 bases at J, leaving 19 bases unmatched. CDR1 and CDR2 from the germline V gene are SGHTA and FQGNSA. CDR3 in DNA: TGTGCCAGCAGCCTATTAGGCCCCGTTTGGACTAGCGGGGCGTACCAAGAGACCCAGTACTTC. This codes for CASSLLGPVWTSGAYQETQYF.

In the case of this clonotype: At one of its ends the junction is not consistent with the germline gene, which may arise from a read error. CDR3 region: CACSLEYTGELFF. The CDR3 DNA follows: TGTGCCTGCAGCTTAGAGTACACCGGGGAGCTGTTTTTT. The J gene is TRBJ2-2, the V gene TRBV7-2, with D hard to call. The V gene's germline CDR1 is SGHTA and CDR2 FQGNSA. There are 13 residues in the CDR3.

CDR3 in DNA: TGTGCCAGCACCGCTAAATTCAGGGAGAGCAATCAGCCCCAGCATTTT. This translates into CASTAKFRESNQPQHF. This chain connects TRBV6-1 to TRBJ1-5; tentatively, D is TRBD1 (5 bases). Germline assignment: CDR1 MNHNS and CDR2 SASEGT. V shed 7 bases and J shed 1 base, with 17 bases lying between them. The CDR3 runs 16 residues.

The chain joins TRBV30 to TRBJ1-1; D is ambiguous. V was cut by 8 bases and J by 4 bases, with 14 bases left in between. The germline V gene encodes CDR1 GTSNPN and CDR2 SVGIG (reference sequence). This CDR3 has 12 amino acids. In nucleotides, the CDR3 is TGTGCCAGCAGAGGGCCGGGCACTGAAGCTTTCTTT. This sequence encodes CASRGPGTEAFF.

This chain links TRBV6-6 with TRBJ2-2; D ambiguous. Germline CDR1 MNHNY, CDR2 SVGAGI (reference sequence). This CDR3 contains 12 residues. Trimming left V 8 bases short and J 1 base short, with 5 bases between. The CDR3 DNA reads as TGTGCCAGCGGGGTGAACACCGGGGAGCTGTTTTTT. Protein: CASGVNTGELFF.

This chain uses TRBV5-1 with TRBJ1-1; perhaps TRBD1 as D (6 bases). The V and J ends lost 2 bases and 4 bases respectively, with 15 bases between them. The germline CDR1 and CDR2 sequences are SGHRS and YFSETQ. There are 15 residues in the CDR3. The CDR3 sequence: CASSFLQGGRTEAFF. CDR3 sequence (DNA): TGCGCCAGCAGCTTCCTACAGGGTGGGCGCACTGAAGCTTTCTTT.

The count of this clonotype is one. This CDR3 is CASRPLQTAGVETQYF. CDR3 bases: TGTGCCAGCAGACCCCTTCAGACAGCGGGGGTTGAGACCCAGTACTTC. This chain links TRBV25-1 with TRBJ2-5; the match to TRBD2 covers 8 bases. The J segment lost 5 bases and the V segment lost 6 bases, leaving 14 bases of the junction unmatched. This CDR3 spans 16 amino acids. Per germline, CDR1 MGHDK and CDR2 SYGVNS.